Listed below are T cell receptor beta chains from one sample, sequenced in a study of blood T cell repertoires in COVID-19. Libraries were prepared by immunoSEQ multiplex PCR; TCRdb keeps only in-frame clonotypes and omits some of them. The table lists over 250,000 clones, about 90% of them singletons. Material for sequencing was peripheral blood. Receptor source: a person aged 18 to 35 with COVID-19, enrolled during active disease. The CDR3 runs from the conserved cysteine through the conserved F or W. Each record gives: D gene, V gene, clone size, J gene, CDR3 protein, CDR3 DNA. The D gene is left open where the match is weak. Not every row has a clone size; where given, it reads once, few, many or a size class.

>NA|TRBV2|NA|TRBJ2-7
CASSVLRDNSYEQYF
TGTGCCAGCAGTGTGCTCAGGGACAACTCCTACGAGCAGTACTTC
>TRBD1|TRBV6-5|once|TRBJ2-1
CASRDRGTGGPEQFF
TGTGCCAGCAGGGACAGGGGGACGGGCGGGCCTGAGCAGTTCTTC
>TRBD1|TRBV7-6|NA|TRBJ1-5
CASSPGQGHQPQHF
TGTGCCAGCAGCCCTGGACAGGGGCATCAGCCCCAGCATTTT
>NA|TRBV7-2|NA|TRBJ1-5
CASSLGLSNQPQHF
TGTGCCAGCAGCTTGGGACTTAGCAATCAGCCCCAGCATTTT
>TRBD1|TRBV27|NA|TRBJ1-2
CEGGTGGNYGYTF
TGTGAGGGCGGGACAGGGGGAAACTATGGCTACACCTTC
>NA|TRBV6-5|NA|TRBJ1-3
CASSRRGAGNTIYF
TGTGCCAGCAGCCGCCGGGGAGCTGGAAACACCATATATTTT
>TRBD2|TRBV19|NA|TRBJ2-7
CASSIGLAGGNEQYF
TGTGCCAGTAGTATAGGTCTAGCGGGAGGGAACGAGCAGTACTTC
>TRBD1|TRBV25-1|once|TRBJ2-7
CASSETGGNEQYF
TGTGCCAGCAGTGAAACAGGGGGGAACGAGCAGTACTTC
>NA|TRBV24-1|NA|TRBJ2-6
CATSDSVSGANVLTF
TGTGCCACCAGTGATTCCGTCTCTGGGGCCAACGTCCTGACTTTC
>TRBD2|TRBV9|NA|TRBJ2-1
CASSAQGGPYNEQFF
TGTGCCAGCAGCGCGCAGGGAGGGCCCTACAATGAGCAGTTCTTC
>TRBD1|TRBV7-9|once|TRBJ2-1
CASRNVGGREFF
TGTGCCAGCAGAAACGTAGGGGGCAGGGAGTTCTTC
>TRBD2|TRBV2|NA|TRBJ2-5
CASSESLVAGEDQETQYF
TGTGCCAGCAGTGAGTCGTTGGTAGCGGGAGAGGACCAAGAGACCCAGTACTTC
>TRBD2|TRBV4-1|NA|TRBJ2-5
CASSQIAGGAETQYF
TGCGCCAGCAGCCAAATAGCGGGAGGGGCCGAGACCCAGTACTTC
>TRBD1|TRBV6-5|NA|TRBJ1-6
CASRPPGTANSPLHF
TGTGCCAGCAGACCCCCCGGGACAGCTAATTCACCCCTCCACTTT
>NA|TRBV9|NA|TRBJ1-1
CASSVGSATEAFF
TGTGCCAGCAGCGTAGGCAGCGCGACTGAAGCTTTCTTT
>TRBD1|TRBV6-1|NA|TRBJ2-1
CASSDGTGQFF
TGTGCCAGCAGTGACGGGACAGGGCAGTTCTTC
>NA|TRBV5-8|once|TRBJ1-2
CASSLAGGTVNYGYTF
TGTGCCAGCAGCTTGGCCGGGGGGACTGTTAACTATGGCTACACCTTC
>NA|TRBV19|NA|TRBJ1-2
CASSTGLTEDYGYTF
TGTGCCAGTAGTACGGGACTCACGGAGGACTATGGCTACACCTTC
>TRBD1|TRBV30|once|TRBJ1-5
CAWRAGTGDLWSNQPQHF
TGTGCCTGGAGGGCCGGGACAGGGGACCTTTGGAGCAATCAGCCCCAGCATTTT
>TRBD1|TRBV5-1|NA|TRBJ2-5
CASSSSGTAETQYF
TGCGCCAGCAGCTCTTCCGGGACAGCTGAGACCCAGTACTTC
>NA|TRBV4-2|NA|TRBJ2-7
CASSQQDGYEQYF
TGTGCCAGCAGCCAACAAGACGGGTACGAGCAGTACTTC
>TRBD2|TRBV10-2|NA|TRBJ2-7
CASSEWGGVERGPYEQYF
TGCGCCAGCAGTGAGTGGGGAGGGGTCGAGCGGGGCCCCTACGAGCAGTACTTC